This TCR beta chain was found in a study of blood T cells in healthy people across ages. Background on the study: About one barcoded beta molecule per two T cells was the capture yield of template switching.

Through a sample-barcoded 5' primer and a J-beta primer mix, a second PCR was run for about 6 to 11 cycles. One entry per CDR3 protein results from TCRdb running MiXCR on the 5' RACE reads. The sample consists of 1.4 million or so distinct CDR3 sequences, approximately 43% of them appearing once. The ends were cut back, 5 bases at V and 7 bases at J, with 18 bases in the middle. The length of the CDR3 is 14 residues. The V gene's germline CDR1 is MNHEY and CDR2 SVGAGI. Every participating donor contributed approximately 10 milliliters of peripheral blood through a draw. Sequenced sample: blood. The TCR was taken from a woman younger than 30 in good health. The chain employs TRBV6-5 and TRBJ2-7, with D unclear. CDR3 residues: CASSNGPTRSEQYF. For the CDR3, the DNA is TGTGCCAGCAGTAACGGACCGACCAGGAGTGAGCAGTACTTC.